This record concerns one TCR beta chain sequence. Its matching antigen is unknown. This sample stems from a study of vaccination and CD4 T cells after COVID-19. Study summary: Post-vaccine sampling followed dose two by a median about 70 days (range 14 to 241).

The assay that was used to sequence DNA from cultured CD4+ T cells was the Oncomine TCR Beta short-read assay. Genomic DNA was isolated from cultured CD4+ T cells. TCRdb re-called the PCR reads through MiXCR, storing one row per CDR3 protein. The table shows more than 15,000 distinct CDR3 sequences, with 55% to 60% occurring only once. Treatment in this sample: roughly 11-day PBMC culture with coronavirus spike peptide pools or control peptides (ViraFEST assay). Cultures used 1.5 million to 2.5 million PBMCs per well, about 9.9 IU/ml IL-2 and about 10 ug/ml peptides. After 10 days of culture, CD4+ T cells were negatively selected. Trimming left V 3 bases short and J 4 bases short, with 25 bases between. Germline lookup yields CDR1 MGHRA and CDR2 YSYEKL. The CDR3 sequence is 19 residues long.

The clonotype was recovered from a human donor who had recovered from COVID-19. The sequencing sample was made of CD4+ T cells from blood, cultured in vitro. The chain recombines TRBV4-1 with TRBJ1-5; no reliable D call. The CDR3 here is CASSQGYLLSGRRNQPQHF. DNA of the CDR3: TGCGCCAGCAGCCAGGGCTATTTACTGAGCGGTAGGAGAAATCAGCCCCAGCATTTT.